The clone carrying this T cell receptor beta chain has just a few counts. This sample stems from a study of follicular helper T cells after annual influenza vaccination. The data were produced by immunoSEQ multiplex PCR, yet TCRdb's version contains in-frame clones alone and is incomplete. The top ten hold around 0.79% of the sample, which has approximately 11,000 clones, roughly 80% seen once. Per the germline V gene, CDR1 is GTSNPN and CDR2 is SVGIG (reference sequence). Trimming cost V 3 bases and J 5 bases, with 11 bases left between them. The CDR3 extends over 13 amino acids. Sequenced material: CXCR5- memory CD4+ T cells sorted from blood, taken 6 weeks after influenza vaccination. The chain recombines TRBV30 with TRBJ2-1; D tentatively reads TRBD1 or TRBD2 (6 bases each). The clonotype was recovered from an adult who received the influenza vaccine. CDR3 sequence (DNA): TGTGCCTGGAGCCCGGGGGCTCACAATGAGCAGTTCTTC. It yields the protein CAWSPGAHNEQFF. Full variable domain (missing parts from reference TRBV30 and TRBJ2-1): SQTIHQWPATLVQPVGSPLSLECTVEGTSNPNLYWYRQAAGRGLQLLFYSVGIGQISSEVPQNLSASRPQDRQFILSSKKLLLSDSGFYLCAWSPGAHNEQFFGPGTRLTVL.